This T cell receptor beta chain is drawn from a study of control samples from healthy donors and cancer patients. Libraries were prepared by immunoSEQ multiplex PCR; TCRdb keeps only in-frame clonotypes and omits some of them. In the table there are 68,000 or so clones, 83% of which are singletons. Germline values: CDR1 SGHVS, CDR2 FQNEAQ. The CDR3 loop spans 16 amino acids. Trimming took off 5 bases at V and 4 bases at J, with 20 bases between the two ends. The chain links TRBV7-8 to TRBJ2-5; D might be TRBD2 (6 bases). The sequence derives from a man aged 55 to 70 in good health. The sample consisted of blood. The CDR3 nucleotides are TGTGCCAGCAGCCCCCTTGGGGGGAGAGTGGCAGAGACCCAGTACTTC. Amino acids: CASSPLGGRVAETQYF.